This T cell receptor (beta chain) was identified in a study of T cells in pancreatic ductal adenocarcinoma (dated by TCRdb to the late 2010s). For the wider study: The work assessed suppressive cells as well as CD8+ T cells infiltrating resected pancreatic ductal adenocarcinoma, measuring their numbers, locations, and properties, in order to shed light on the adaptive T-cell response that occurs naturally.

Broader findings and caveats from the paper: Blood samples had more total productive templates and 6 to 8-fold more unique clonotypes than tumor samples. Comparisons of clonality between tumor and blood may be biased toward lower diversity because tumors are enriched in CD45RO+ effector T cells rather than naive T cells. Since most pancreatic cancer patients present with inoperable disease, the resected cohort was skewed toward the minority of patients who had early-stage disease. No significant difference in T-cell clonality was found between tumor and blood, with mean clonality of approximately 0.11 in tumors and around 0.069 in blood.

Including cysteine and phenylalanine, the CDR3 has 19 amino acids. The kept DNA is CDR3 alone, 57 bases in frame from the first base. V and J are trimmed by 2 bases and 2 bases, and the gene matches miss 9 bases of the junction. The germline V gene gives CDR1 as LGHNA and CDR2 as YSLEER. The immunoSEQ hsTCRB kit was used to amplify TCR beta CDR3 regions from genomic DNA. An Illumina HiSeq system was used for high-throughput TRB CDR3 sequencing. Per the source publication's procedure: The immunoSEQ software was used to analyze sequencing reads, and nonproductive sequences containing premature stops or frame-shifts were excluded. Repertoire clonality was computed as one minus Shannon entropy normalized by log2 of the number of unique productive sequences. TCRdb holds this immuneACCESS table with in-frame rearrangements only. Some clones are missing; in checked studies, unresolved V genes explain under half, and the rest has no known cause. V and J calls plus clone size are reproduced from that table; the DNA served to infer D and trimming. This sample comprises 16,000 or so clones, about 93% of them detected only once. Jointly, the top ten make up 16% of the sample.

Pancreatic ductal adenocarcinoma patients who had undergone surgery without neoadjuvant therapy were selected. Peripheral blood was collected in heparin tubes, and PBMCs were then isolated from the blood with a histopaque density gradient and cryopreserved in roughly 10% DMSO. Using the DNeasy Blood and Tissue Kit with Proteinase K and RNase treatment, genomic DNA was extracted from 7 PBMC and under ten flash-frozen tumor specimens. Of note for this clone: This clone's antigen is unknown. Base-call qualities are not available, and no considerably larger clone is one nucleotide away.

This clonotype originated in a human donor with pancreatic ductal adenocarcinoma. This chain is built from TRBV4-3 and TRBJ2-5; 15 central nucleotides agree with TRBD2. The sequencing sample was made of PBMCs. The DNA reads as follows: TGCGCCAGCAGCCAACTACCGGGACTAGCGGGGGGCCTTCAAGAGACCCAGTACTTC. Translation gives CASSQLPGLAGGLQETQYF.